These 17 T cell receptor beta chains were sequenced from one sample in a study of T-cell memory formation after mild COVID-19. In TCRdb, the 5' RACE reads were re-called with MiXCR into one record per CDR3 protein. The table includes some 130,000 distinct CDR3 sequences, about a sixth detected once. Specimen: PBMCs or a T cell subset sorted from them (not recorded which). Source of these receptors: a man aged 18 to 29 who had mild COVID-19 (a few samples of this study predate the infection). Cell type and time point are not known.

The chain uses TRBV28 and TRBJ1-2; no definite D call. Deletions cut 6 bases from V and 2 bases from J, with 13 bases between. The CDR3 runs to 14 residues. Germline loops: CDR1 MDHEN, CDR2 SYDVKM. The CDR3, as DNA: TGTGCCAGCAGAACCCCGGCGGAAAACTATGGCTACACCTTC. Translating it yields CASRTPAENYGYTF.

This clonotype was counted between two and nine times. J is TRBJ1-4 and V is TRBV7-9; 8 nucleotides line up with TRBD1. Germline trimming cut 4 bases from V and 3 bases from J; bases unmatched to any gene: 4. Germline lookup yields CDR1 SEHNR and CDR2 FQNEAQ (reference sequence). The CDR3 runs to 15 residues. The CDR3 reads CASSSGQGANEKLFF. In nucleotides, the CDR3 is TGTGCCAGCAGCTCCGGACAGGGAGCTAATGAAAAACTGTTTTTT.

Details on this clonotype: Its ends do not fully match the called genes, so a read error is possible. This rearrangement joins TRBV5-5 to TRBJ1-5; D is possibly TRBD1 (5 bases). This CDR3 spans 14 amino acids. Per the germline V gene, CDR1 is SGHKS and CDR2 is YYEKEE (reference sequence). In DNA form, the CDR3 reads TGTTCCAGCAGCTTGGTGGGGGACAATCAGCCCCAGCATTTT. It encodes CSSSLVGDNQPQHF.

The chain has TRBV15 and TRBJ2-1; tentatively, D is TRBD1 (5 bases). V gave up 0 bases and J gave up 7 bases, with 10 bases separating them. CDR3 length equals 14 residues. Looked up from germline, CDR1 is LNHNV and CDR2 is YYDKDF (reference sequence). CDR3 sequence: CATSRDGQGNEQFF. The CDR3 DNA is TGTGCCACCAGCAGAGATGGGCAGGGAAATGAGCAGTTCTTC.

The chain uses TRBV30 and TRBJ1-3, with D unresolved. The CDR3 sequence is 15 residues long. Germline CDR1 GTSNPN, CDR2 SVGIG (reference sequence). Trimming shortened V by 2 bases and J by 1 base, and 12 bases separated the two germline ends. CDR3 sequence reads: CAWSKIRVSGNTIYF. CDR3 DNA: TGTGCCTGGAGTAAAATACGGGTTTCTGGAAACACCATATATTTT.

This clonotype showed up many times. The gene calls are TRBV5-1 and TRBJ2-5, with 9 bases identical to TRBD2. Unmatched junction bases numbered 7, after V lost 2 bases and J lost 5 bases. CDR1 is SGHRS, CDR2 YFSETQ, per germline. The CDR3 consists of 15 residues. For the CDR3, the DNA is TGCGCCAGCAGCTTAATAGCGGGGGCCCGGGAGACCCAGTACTTC. This translates into CASSLIAGARETQYF.

V gene TRBV4-2 combines with J gene TRBJ1-6; D may be TRBD1 (6 bases). V gave up 0 bases and J gave up 10 bases, with 13 bases separating them. This CDR3 contains 15 residues. In germline, CDR1 is LGHNA, CDR2 YNFKEQ. Here the CDR3 reads CASSQEHRAGSPLHF. DNA of the CDR3: TGTGCCAGCAGCCAAGAGCACAGGGCTGGGTCACCCCTCCACTTT.

The V call is TRBV29-1, the J call TRBJ2-7; the D is unclear. The V gene lost 1 base and the J gene lost 3 bases, with 16 bases spanning the gap. Germline V gives CDR1 SQVTM, CDR2 ANQGSEA. This CDR3 is 15 amino acids long. The CDR3 sequence: CSVEGGRGGDYEQYF. For the CDR3, the DNA is TGCAGCGTTGAAGGAGGCAGAGGTGGGGACTACGAGCAGTACTTC.

This clonotype has more than one count but fewer than ten. CDR3 sequence (DNA): TGTGCCAGCAGCGAATCCGGGACAGGGACCACAGATACGCAGTATTTT. Its translation: CASSESGTGTTDTQYF. The chain couples TRBV7-3 to TRBJ2-3, with 9 bases identical to TRBD1. This CDR3 is 16 amino acids long. With V trimmed by 5 bases and J by 2 bases, 8 bases remained unmatched. Germline V gene lookup returns CDR1 SGHTA and CDR2 FQGTGA.

This clonotype was observed a handful of times. This rearrangement joins TRBV10-3 to TRBJ2-7; TRBD2 aligns across 9 bases. Germline V gene data show CDR1 as ENHRY and CDR2 as SYGVKD. CDR3 length: 16 amino acids. V trimming: 6 bases; J trimming: 1 base; junction bases outside the gene matches: 10. The CDR3 nucleotides are TGTGCCATCAGGACCGGGACTAGCCGAAAATCCTACGAGCAGTACGTC. This encodes CAIRTGTSRKSYEQYV.

This clonotype showed up just a few times. The chain carries TRBV4-1 and TRBJ2-5, with D possibly being TRBD2 (6 bases). Trimming removed 0 bases from V and 5 bases from J, with 22 bases in between. This CDR3 is built from 18 residues. Germline V gene data show CDR1 as MGHRA and CDR2 as YSYEKL. In DNA form, the CDR3 reads TGCGCCAGCAGCCAAGATCCCTCGAGTGGGGGGAATCGGGAGACCCAGTACTTC. Amino acid sequence: CASSQDPSSGGNRETQYF.

This clonotype has more than one count but fewer than ten. The genes are TRBV7-2 and TRBJ2-3; 7 bases are shared with TRBD1. Germline V gene sequence: CDR1 SGHTA, CDR2 FQGNSA. Trimming cost V 7 bases and J 4 bases; bases outside gene matches: 5. This CDR3 comprises 13 residues. The CDR3 DNA reads as TGTGCCAGCAAATCAACAGGGGCAGATACGCAGTATTTT. The encoded protein is CASKSTGADTQYF.

This rearrangement joins TRBV7-3 to TRBJ2-3; either TRBD1 or TRBD2 may fit D (5 bases each). CDR1 is SGHTA and CDR2 is FQGTGA in the germline V gene. V dropped 5 bases and J dropped 2 bases, with 11 bases sitting between them. The CDR3 contains 14 residues. The CDR3 sequence is CASSDKGTTDTQYF. The CDR3 nucleotides are TGTGCCAGCAGCGATAAGGGGACCACAGATACGCAGTATTTT. Using reference TRBV7-3 and TRBJ2-3 for the parts outside the CDR3, the full variable domain is GAGVSQTPSNKVTEKGKYVELRCDPISGHTALYWYRQSLGQGPEFLIYFQGTGAADDSGLPNDRFFAVRPEGSVSTLKIQRTERGDSAVYLCASSDKGTTDTQYFGPGTRLTVL.

This chain joins TRBV4-3 and TRBJ1-1, with D hard to call. Trimming stripped 0 bases from V and 7 bases from J, with 18 bases between. The CDR3 covers 16 residues. CDR1 is LGHNA and CDR2 is YSLEER in the germline V gene. CDR3 loop: CASSQDLGQRRREAFF. The CDR3 DNA reads TGCGCCAGCAGCCAAGATCTCGGGCAACGACGGCGTGAAGCTTTCTTT.

The chain has TRBV7-2 and TRBJ1-2; D is undetermined. Germline V lookup: CDR1 SGHTA, CDR2 FQGNSA. V shed 0 bases and J shed 2 bases, with 7 bases lying between them. This CDR3 region has 14 residues. CDR3 region: CASSLARENYGYTF. CDR3 sequence (DNA): TGTGCCAGCAGCTTAGCGAGGGAGAACTATGGCTACACCTTC. Looking up the rest from reference TRBV7-2 and TRBJ1-2 gives the full variable domain: GAGVSQSPSNKVTEKGKDVELRCDPISGHTALYWYRQSLGQGLEFLIYFQGNSAPDKSGLPSDRFSAERTGGSVSTLTIQRTQQEDSAVYLCASSLARENYGYTFGSGTRLTVV.

The CDR3 protein is CASSQARFSGAFF. Here the CDR3 DNA reads TGCGCCAGCAGCCAAGCGAGGTTTAGTGGAGCTTTCTTT. The V gene is TRBV4-3, the J gene TRBJ1-1, with D uncertain. With 1 base removed from V and 10 bases from J, the gap between germline ends came to 13 bases. The CDR3 totals 13 residues. Per germline, CDR1 LGHNA and CDR2 YSLEER.

The chain combines TRBV4-3 with TRBJ2-1; 8 bases are shared with TRBD2. The germline gives CDR1 LGHNA, CDR2 YSLEER. V shed 3 bases and J 2 bases; nucleotides not matched to a gene: 3. This CDR3 has 15 residues. The CDR3 here is CASSHPGGPYNEQFF. The CDR3, as DNA: TGCGCCAGCAGCCACCCGGGGGGGCCCTACAATGAGCAGTTCTTC.